Shown below are 5 T cell receptor beta chains from a single sample sequenced in a study of T cells in Graves' hyperthyroidism and ophthalmopathy. What was amplified from RNA transcripts were TCR beta CDR3 regions. HTBI primers were used for first-round RT-PCR of the TCR CDR3. TCRdb analysed the multiplex PCR reads with MiXCR anew, one entry per CDR3 protein. The sample gives around 530,000 distinct CDR3 sequences, under 20% of which show up once; roughly 15% is in the top ten. The sample was blood. The receptor source for this set is a woman younger than 35 with Graves' ophthalmopathy.

The rearrangement uses TRBV5-1 and TRBJ2-7; a possible D gene is TRBD2 (6 bases). The ends were cut back, 8 bases at V and 6 bases at J, with 18 bases in the middle. Per the germline V gene, CDR1 is SGHRS and CDR2 is YFSETQ. This CDR3 is built from 13 residues. CDR3: CARGRRDRREQYF. In nucleotides, the CDR3 is TGCGCCAGGGGGAGGAGGGACCGCCGCGAGCAGTACTTC.

The CDR3 bases are TGTGCCAGCAGTGTATCAGCGGGAGGTGGCGAGCAGTACTTC. Protein product: CASSVSAGGGEQYF. The rearrangement joins TRBV7-8 to TRBJ2-7; 9 nucleotides match TRBD2. CDR1 SGHVS and CDR2 FQNEAQ come from the germline V gene. V lost 6 bases, J lost 6 bases, and 9 bases stayed unmatched. The CDR3 consists of 14 residues.

At least ten counts were recorded for this clonotype. The V gene is TRBV6-1, the J gene TRBJ1-5; TRBD1 might be the D (5 bases). The CDR3 covers 16 residues. V lost 5 bases to trimming and J lost 2 bases, with 16 bases between them. CDR1 and CDR2 from the germline V gene are MNHNS and SASEGT. The CDR3 region is CASSSQGLVGNQPQHF. Written as DNA, the CDR3 is TGTGCCAGCAGTTCCCAGGGCCTCGTGGGCAATCAGCCCCAGCATTTT.

This clonotype has a handful of counts. This chain links TRBV5-5 with TRBJ1-1, with a weak D call TRBD1 (5 bases). With 0 bases removed from V and 4 bases from J, the gap between germline ends came to 16 bases. CDR1 and CDR2 (germline): SGHKS, YYEKEE (reference sequence). The CDR3 contains 16 residues. CDR3 residues: CASSLAVGLGTTEAFF. The CDR3 coding sequence is TGTGCCAGCAGCTTGGCGGTGGGGCTAGGGACCACTGAAGCTTTCTTT.

This rearrangement joins TRBV2 to TRBJ1-5; 9 nucleotides match TRBD1. This CDR3 comprises 17 residues. Trimming removed 3 bases from V and 7 bases from J; junction bases left unmatched: 13. In germline, CDR1 is SNHLY, CDR2 FYNNEI. CDR3 in amino acids: CASSEGMGQGKGQPQHF. CDR3 DNA sequence: TGTGCCAGCAGTGAGGGGATGGGACAGGGAAAGGGACAGCCCCAGCATTTT.